Sequencing of this T cell receptor beta chain was carried out in a study of T cells in Graves' hyperthyroidism and ophthalmopathy (dated by TCRdb to between 2018 and 2021). Looking at the study overall: Peripheral blood was collected at initial diagnosis, before any treatment. A discovery cohort of roughly 100 patients, about 40 with Graves' ophthalmopathy and about 58 with stable Graves' hyperthyroidism, was used to find distinguishing TCR V-J signatures. An independent validation cohort of 18 to 20 hyperthyroidism patients and roughly 16 patients who later progressed to ophthalmopathy tested prospective prediction of ophthalmopathy. The roughly 90 discovery patients were divided at random into training and test sets in a 7:3 ratio. Thyroid tissue and blood T-cell repertoires from six Graves' hyperthyroidism patients were also compared in the study. Following sampling, methimazole starting at 30 mg daily was given to hyperthyroidism patients, and high-dose intravenous methylprednisolone was given to ophthalmopathy patients. The paper describes TCR Vbeta CDR3 sequencing of 135 peripheral blood samples, made up of 43 ophthalmopathy patients, 70 to 75 hyperthyroidism patients and 17 progressor patients.

Amplification of TCR beta CDR3 regions was carried out from RNA transcripts. A first-round RT-PCR of the TCR CDR3 used the HTBI primer set with the Qiagen OneStep RT-PCR kit. Libraries were constructed in a second round of multiplex PCR, after which size selection and purification were performed. Paired-end sequencing of the libraries was performed with 100 bp reads on an Illumina HiSeq2000. The authors processed their data as follows. Raw data were processed with SOAPnuke, discarding reads with adapters, uncalled bases, mean Phred below 15, or no exact constant-primer or identifier match. High-quality paired reads were merged using COPE v1.2.5, and each unique nucleotide sequence was defined as a clonotype. MiTCR v1.1 was used to align the clonotypes against IMGT TRBV, TRBD and TRBJ reference segments. Analysis was restricted to V-J combinations with a frequency above 0.0001, which covered about 99% of repertoires. The TCS score was defined as the ratio of F50 (clonal expansion) to E x V (chaos), calculated using BLOSUM62-based TCRdist between CDR3 peptides within each V-J. Welch's t-statistics and random forest reduced around 550 V-J features to about 13, which were used in a naive Bayes classifier (R e1071). TCRdb redid the processing of the public reads, applying fastp at Q25 and MiXCR, and retained in-frame beta chains. Entries are consolidated by CDR3 protein sequence, retaining the most common genes and DNA. TCRdb, not the original authors, processed these V and J calls. Counted in this sample were about 500,000 distinct CDR3 sequences; about 16% of them appeared once. The ten largest account for 25% to 35% of the sample.

On this clonotype itself: What antigen it recognizes has not been identified. No much larger clone is present one base from it, and per-base qualities are unavailable.

Points the paper makes about the study in general: Sample size was not statistically predetermined, and blinding of investigators to group allocation was not performed. A model built on a 13 V-J signature distinguished ophthalmopathy from stable hyperthyroidism, reaching roughly 88% sensitivity and 81.08% specificity in cross-validation and 80%/75% in testing. In validation, progression to ophthalmopathy was predicted by the model with more than 65% sensitivity and 72.22% specificity, a median of approximately 6.5 months before onset. Blood samples also contained most of the expanded thyroid clonotypes (frequency above 0.001), which suggests that blood repertoires may reflect thyroid immune responses.

After removal of 9 bases from V and 1 base from J, the junction retains 10 bases not matched to a gene. The CDR3 has 17 amino acids, counting the end cysteine and phenylalanine. Only the CDR3 DNA stays, 51 bases, in frame from base 1. CDR1 and CDR2 are read off the germline V gene as SGHTA and FQGNSA. Ophthalmopathy patients had moderately to severely active disease, Clinical Activity Score of at least 3, NOSPECS grade of at least 4, and duration under 3 months. The study excluded patients with uncontrolled infections, other autoimmune diseases, pregnancy or lactation. Diagnoses were established on the basis of clinical symptoms, serum thyroxine and TRAb, thyroid ultrasound, and orbital computed tomography. PBMCs were separated from 7.5 to 10 ml of fresh peripheral blood using Ficoll-Paque density gradient centrifugation. Trizol reagent was used to extract total RNA, and RNA quality was then checked on an Agilent 2100 Bioanalyzer.

The TCR was taken from a woman in her twenties or thirties with Graves' ophthalmopathy. The V gene is TRBV7-2 and the J gene is TRBJ2-3, with TRBD2 identical over 13 junction bases. What was sequenced was blood. The CDR3 reads CASSPTSGRIGTDTQYF. The nucleotide sequence is given as TGTGCCAGTAGTCCGACTAGCGGGAGGATCGGCACAGATACGCAGTATTTT. Extended through the reference TRBV7-2 and TRBJ2-3 proteins, this CDR3 yields the full variable domain: GAGVSQSPSNKVTEKGKDVELRCDPISGHTALYWYRQSLGQGLEFLIYFQGNSAPDKSGLPSDRFSAERTGGSVSTLTIQRTQQEDSAVYLCASSPTSGRIGTDTQYFGPGTRLTVL.